What follows is one TCR beta chain and its context. The antigen is undetermined. Assay used: immunoSEQ multiplex PCR; TCRdb lists only in-frame clones, some missing. The sample lists 90,000 to 100,000 clones; 80% to 90% were seen once. This CDR3 spans 12 amino acids. The V segment lost 6 bases and the J segment 8 bases; nucleotides outside the gene matches: 5. CDR1 and CDR2 (germline): MNHEY, SVGAGI. Autoimmune disease history or systemic immunosuppression barred patients. The data derive from a study of OX40 agonist ivuxolimab in advanced cancers. Study-level information: Dose-escalation patients had hepatocellular carcinoma, melanoma, renal cell or head and neck cancer.

The study, taken as a whole, reports: The work left the antigen specificity of expanded peripheral T cells undetermined.

The sample here was CD4+ or CD8+ T cells sorted from blood, taken in a trial of the OX40 agonist ivuxolimab. The receptor was isolated from an adult with an advanced solid tumor such as melanoma, head and neck, liver or kidney cancer. The chain combines TRBV6-5 with TRBJ1-2; 8 nucleotides align to TRBD1. CDR3 nucleotide sequence: TGTGCCAGCAGCGGACAGGGCGGCGGCTACACCTTC. Translation gives CASSGQGGGYTF.